Detailed here is one TCR beta chain. As to time point: pre-treatment sample, taken before nivolumab and TIL therapy. This sample was taken from a study of TIL therapy for anti-PD-1-resistant metastatic lung cancer. The libraries were made with immunoSEQ v3. Libraries were prepared by immunoSEQ multiplex PCR; TCRdb keeps only in-frame clonotypes and omits some of them. The table has just under 60,000 clones, roughly 70% seen once. Germline assignment: CDR1 LNHNV and CDR2 YYDKDF (reference sequence). CDR3 length: 14 residues. V was pared by 5 bases and J by 10 bases, with 7 bases of the junction left unmatched.

The receptor comes from a person between 25 and 79 years old with non-small cell lung cancer. This chain connects TRBV15 to TRBJ1-6; 8 nucleotides align to TRBD1. The starting material was blood, obtained at baseline. This chain's CDR3 is CATSEQTGESPLHF. The CDR3 DNA follows: TGTGCCACCAGCGAACAGACAGGGGAATCACCCCTCCACTTT.